This is a list of T cell receptor beta chains from one sample in a study of cytomegalovirus exposure and HLA in healthy donors. TCRdb's copy holds only in-frame clones and misses some; the assay was immunoSEQ multiplex PCR. Of some 100,000 clones in the sample, 60% to 85% were seen once. The sample comprised PBMCs. All receptors come from a middle-aged man in good health and CMV-seronegative. Both conserved end residues are part of each CDR3. Each record gives: D gene, J gene, clone size, V gene, CDR3 DNA, CDR3 protein. The D gene is left open where the match is weak. Some rows have no size entry. The others give once, few or many, or a class for an expanded clone.

D gene: NA; J gene: TRBJ1-5; clone size: NA; V gene: TRBV6-6; CDR3 DNA: TGTGCCAGCAGTCGACAGGTTGAGGGTCAGCCCCAGCATTTT; CDR3 protein: CASSRQVEGQPQHF
D gene: NA; J gene: TRBJ1-6; clone size: few; V gene: TRBV18; CDR3 DNA: TGTGCCAGCTCAAAAACCCAGGGTTATAATTCACCCCTCCACTTT; CDR3 protein: CASSKTQGYNSPLHF
D gene: TRBD1; J gene: TRBJ2-7; clone size: NA; V gene: TRBV25-1; CDR3 DNA: TGTGCCAGCAAACGACAGGGGGCTGGCGAGCAGTACTTC; CDR3 protein: CASKRQGAGEQYF
D gene: NA; J gene: TRBJ2-5; clone size: NA; V gene: TRBV21-1; CDR3 DNA: TGTGCCAGCAGCTGGGGGACAGACAATTCGGGGGAGACCCAGTACTTC; CDR3 protein: CASSWGTDNSGETQYF
D gene: NA; J gene: TRBJ1-3; clone size: NA; V gene: TRBV7-2; CDR3 DNA: TGTGCCAGTAAAACCTACTCTGGAAACACCATATATTTT; CDR3 protein: CASKTYSGNTIYF
D gene: NA; J gene: TRBJ1-3; clone size: NA; V gene: TRBV4-2; CDR3 DNA: TGTGCCAGCAGCCAAGTACCCTGGCAGGCAGATGGAAACACCATATATTTT; CDR3 protein: CASSQVPWQADGNTIYF
D gene: TRBD1; J gene: TRBJ2-7; clone size: few; V gene: TRBV29-1; CDR3 DNA: TGCAGCGCCGGACAGGGGGGAAAGTACGAGCAGTACTTC; CDR3 protein: CSAGQGGKYEQYF
D gene: NA; J gene: TRBJ1-1; clone size: NA; V gene: TRBV7-2; CDR3 DNA: TGTGCCAGCAGCTTAAGAGGTTTGAACACTGAAGCTTTCTTT; CDR3 protein: CASSLRGLNTEAFF
D gene: NA; J gene: TRBJ2-1; clone size: once; V gene: TRBV9; CDR3 DNA: TGTGCCAGCAGCGTAGCAGGTCGGATCAATGAGCAGTTCTTC; CDR3 protein: CASSVAGRINEQFF
D gene: NA; J gene: TRBJ2-7; clone size: NA; V gene: TRBV7-9; CDR3 DNA: TGTGCCAGCACCCTAGGTGACGAGCAGTACTTC; CDR3 protein: CASTLGDEQYF
D gene: TRBD1; J gene: TRBJ1-1; clone size: NA; V gene: TRBV9; CDR3 DNA: TGTGCCAGCAGCGGGGGGGGAGACAGGGGGCGGTCGAACACTGAAGCTTTCTTT; CDR3 protein: CASSGGGDRGRSNTEAFF
D gene: TRBD1; J gene: TRBJ1-2; clone size: few; V gene: TRBV7-9; CDR3 DNA: TGTGCCAGCAGCCCCTGGACAGGGGGCGAGCGAGGCTACACCTTC; CDR3 protein: CASSPWTGGERGYTF
D gene: TRBD1; J gene: TRBJ1-2; clone size: once; V gene: TRBV4-3; CDR3 DNA: TGCGCCAGCAGCCAAGATAGGCAGGGGGCCTTCACCTTC; CDR3 protein: CASSQDRQGAFTF
D gene: NA; J gene: TRBJ1-1; clone size: NA; V gene: TRBV30; CDR3 DNA: TGTGCCTGGAGTGTACAAGGGACAGAAGCTTTCTTT; CDR3 protein: CAWSVQGTEAFF
D gene: NA; J gene: TRBJ2-5; clone size: NA; V gene: TRBV30; CDR3 DNA: TGTGCCTGGACACGTCAGGGGGGCTTGGCCCAGTACTTC; CDR3 protein: CAWTRQGGLAQYF
D gene: TRBD2; J gene: TRBJ2-5; clone size: NA; V gene: TRBV11-2; CDR3 DNA: TGTGCCAGCAGCCCCCGCGGACTAGCGGGAGTTACCCAGTACTTC; CDR3 protein: CASSPRGLAGVTQYF
D gene: NA; J gene: TRBJ1-1; clone size: NA; V gene: TRBV5-1; CDR3 DNA: TGCGCCAGCAGCCGAAACGGGGAAGGATTTACTGAAGCTTTCTTT; CDR3 protein: CASSRNGEGFTEAFF
D gene: NA; J gene: TRBJ1-4; clone size: few; V gene: TRBV5-4; CDR3 DNA: TGTGCCAGCAGCTTGGCGGGGGGAGAAAAACTGTTTTTT; CDR3 protein: CASSLAGGEKLFF
D gene: TRBD1; J gene: TRBJ2-7; clone size: NA; V gene: TRBV2; CDR3 DNA: TGTGCCAGCAGTGCGCTCGCAGGGGGCGCAAGGTTCAGCGAGCAGTACTTC; CDR3 protein: CASSALAGGARFSEQYF
D gene: TRBD1; J gene: TRBJ2-2; clone size: NA; V gene: TRBV2; CDR3 DNA: TGTGCCAGCAGCTTCGACAGGGGGGCGGCCACCGGGGAGCTGTTTTTT; CDR3 protein: CASSFDRGAATGELFF
D gene: TRBD1; J gene: TRBJ1-1; clone size: NA; V gene: TRBV6-6; CDR3 DNA: TGTGCCAGCAGTCAACAGGGGCGCGGCACTGAAGCTTTCTTT; CDR3 protein: CASSQQGRGTEAFF
D gene: TRBD1; J gene: TRBJ2-7; clone size: NA; V gene: TRBV19; CDR3 DNA: TGTGCCAGTAGTATTGGACAGGGTAAGTGGTACGAGCAGTACTTC; CDR3 protein: CASSIGQGKWYEQYF
D gene: TRBD1; J gene: TRBJ2-5; clone size: NA; V gene: TRBV10-2; CDR3 DNA: TGCGCCAGCAGTGAAGGTTATTGGGACAGGCAAGAGACCCAGTACTTC; CDR3 protein: CASSEGYWDRQETQYF
D gene: NA; J gene: TRBJ2-1; clone size: NA; V gene: TRBV2; CDR3 DNA: TGTGCCAGCAGTGAAGCGCTTCCTGGGGCGCACGGTGAGCAGTTCTTC; CDR3 protein: CASSEALPGAHGEQFF
D gene: NA; J gene: TRBJ2-3; clone size: NA; V gene: TRBV7-9; CDR3 DNA: TGTGCCAGCAGCTTAGATCAGGGAAGGACAGATACGCAGTATTTT; CDR3 protein: CASSLDQGRTDTQYF
D gene: TRBD2; J gene: TRBJ2-7; clone size: NA; V gene: TRBV7-8; CDR3 DNA: TGTGCCAGCAGCCCCCGGGCTAGCGGGCTTGAAGAGCAGTACTTC; CDR3 protein: CASSPRASGLEEQYF
D gene: NA; J gene: TRBJ1-2; clone size: NA; V gene: TRBV27; CDR3 DNA: TGTGCCAGCAGTTTATATGGGGGGAACTATGGCTACACCTTC; CDR3 protein: CASSLYGGNYGYTF
D gene: NA; J gene: TRBJ2-7; clone size: once; V gene: TRBV4-2; CDR3 DNA: TGTGCCAGCAGCCAAGAACTAGCCAGTGGGCAGTACTTC; CDR3 protein: CASSQELASGQYF